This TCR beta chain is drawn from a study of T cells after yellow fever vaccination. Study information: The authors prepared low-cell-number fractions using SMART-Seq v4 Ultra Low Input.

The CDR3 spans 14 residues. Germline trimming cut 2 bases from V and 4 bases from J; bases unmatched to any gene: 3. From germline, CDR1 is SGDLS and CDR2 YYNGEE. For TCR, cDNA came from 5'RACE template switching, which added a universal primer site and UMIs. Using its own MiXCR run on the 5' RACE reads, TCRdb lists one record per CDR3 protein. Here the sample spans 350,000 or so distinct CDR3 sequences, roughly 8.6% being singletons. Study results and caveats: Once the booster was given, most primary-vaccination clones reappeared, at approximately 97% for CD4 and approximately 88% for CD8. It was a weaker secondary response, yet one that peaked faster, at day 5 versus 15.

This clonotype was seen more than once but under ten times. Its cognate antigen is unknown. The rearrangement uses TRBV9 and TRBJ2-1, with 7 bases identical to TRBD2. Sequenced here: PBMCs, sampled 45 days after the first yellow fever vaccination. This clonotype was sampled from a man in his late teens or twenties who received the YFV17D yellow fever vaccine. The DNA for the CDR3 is TGTGCCAGCAGCGTGGGGGGGGGTTACAATGAGCAGTTCTTC. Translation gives CASSVGGGYNEQFF.